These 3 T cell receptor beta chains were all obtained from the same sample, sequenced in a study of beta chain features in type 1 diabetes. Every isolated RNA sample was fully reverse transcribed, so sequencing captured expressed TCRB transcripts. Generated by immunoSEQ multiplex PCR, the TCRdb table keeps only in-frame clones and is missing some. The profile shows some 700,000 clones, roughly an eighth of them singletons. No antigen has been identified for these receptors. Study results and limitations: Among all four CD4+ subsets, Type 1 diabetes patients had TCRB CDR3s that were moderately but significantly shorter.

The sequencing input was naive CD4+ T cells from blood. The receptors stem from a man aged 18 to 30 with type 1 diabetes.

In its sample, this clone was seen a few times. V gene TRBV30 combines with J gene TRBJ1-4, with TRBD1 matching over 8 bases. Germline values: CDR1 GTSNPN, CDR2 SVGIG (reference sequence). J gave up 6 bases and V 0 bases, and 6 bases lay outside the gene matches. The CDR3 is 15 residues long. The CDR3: CAWSVLGQGYEKLFF. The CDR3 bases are TGTGCCTGGAGTGTACTTGGACAGGGTTATGAAAAACTGTTTTTT.

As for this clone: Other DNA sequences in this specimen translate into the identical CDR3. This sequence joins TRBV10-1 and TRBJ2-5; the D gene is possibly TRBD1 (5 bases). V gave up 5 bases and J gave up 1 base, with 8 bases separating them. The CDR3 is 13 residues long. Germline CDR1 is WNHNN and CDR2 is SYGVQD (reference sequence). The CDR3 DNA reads TGCGCCAGCAGTAGACAGATCCAAGAGACCCAGTACTTC. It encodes CASSRQIQETQYF.

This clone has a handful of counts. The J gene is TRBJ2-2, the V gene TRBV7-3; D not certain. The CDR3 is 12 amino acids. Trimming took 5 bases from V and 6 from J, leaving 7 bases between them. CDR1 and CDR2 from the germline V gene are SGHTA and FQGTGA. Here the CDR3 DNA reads TGTGCCAGCAGCCCTCAACCCGGGGAGCTGTTTTTT. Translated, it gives CASSPQPGELFF.